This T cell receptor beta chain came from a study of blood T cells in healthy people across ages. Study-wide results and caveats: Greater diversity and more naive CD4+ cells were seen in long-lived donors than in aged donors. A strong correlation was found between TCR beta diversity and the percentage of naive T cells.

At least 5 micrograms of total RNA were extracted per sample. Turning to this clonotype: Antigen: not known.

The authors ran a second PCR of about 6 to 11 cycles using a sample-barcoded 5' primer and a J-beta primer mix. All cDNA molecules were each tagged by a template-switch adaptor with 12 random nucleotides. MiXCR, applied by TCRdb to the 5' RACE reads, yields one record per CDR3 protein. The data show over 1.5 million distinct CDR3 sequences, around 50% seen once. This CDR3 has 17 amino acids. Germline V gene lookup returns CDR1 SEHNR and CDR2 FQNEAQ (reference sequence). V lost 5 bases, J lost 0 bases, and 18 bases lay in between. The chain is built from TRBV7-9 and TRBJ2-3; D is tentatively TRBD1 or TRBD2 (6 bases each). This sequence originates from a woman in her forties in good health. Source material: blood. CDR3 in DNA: TGTGCCAGCAGCCCACGACCTACAGGGACTAGCACAGATACGCAGTATTTT. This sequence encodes CASSPRPTGTSTDTQYF.